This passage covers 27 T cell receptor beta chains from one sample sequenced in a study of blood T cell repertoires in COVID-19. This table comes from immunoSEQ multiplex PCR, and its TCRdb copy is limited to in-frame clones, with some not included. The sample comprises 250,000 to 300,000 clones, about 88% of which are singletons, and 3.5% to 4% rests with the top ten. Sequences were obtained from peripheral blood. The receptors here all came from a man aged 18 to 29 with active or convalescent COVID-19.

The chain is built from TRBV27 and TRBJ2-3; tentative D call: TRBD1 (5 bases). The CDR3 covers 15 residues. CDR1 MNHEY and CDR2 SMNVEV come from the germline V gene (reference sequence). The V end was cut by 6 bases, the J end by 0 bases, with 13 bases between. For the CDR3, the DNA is TGTGCCAGCAGCAAACAGGTGACTAGCACAGATACGCAGTATTTT. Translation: CASSKQVTSTDTQYF.

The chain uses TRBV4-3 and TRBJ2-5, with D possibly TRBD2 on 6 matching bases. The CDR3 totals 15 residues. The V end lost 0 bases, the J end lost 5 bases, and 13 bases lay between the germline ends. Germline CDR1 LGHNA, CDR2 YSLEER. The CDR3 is CASSQDLGGGETQYF. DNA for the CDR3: TGCGCCAGCAGCCAAGATCTGGGGGGTGGGGAGACCCAGTACTTC.

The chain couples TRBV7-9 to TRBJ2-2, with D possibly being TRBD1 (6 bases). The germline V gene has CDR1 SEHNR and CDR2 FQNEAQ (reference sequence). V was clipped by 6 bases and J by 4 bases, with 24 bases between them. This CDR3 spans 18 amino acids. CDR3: CASRYVQGRVIGTGELFF. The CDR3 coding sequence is TGTGCCAGCAGATATGTGCAGGGGAGAGTGATAGGCACCGGGGAGCTGTTTTTT.

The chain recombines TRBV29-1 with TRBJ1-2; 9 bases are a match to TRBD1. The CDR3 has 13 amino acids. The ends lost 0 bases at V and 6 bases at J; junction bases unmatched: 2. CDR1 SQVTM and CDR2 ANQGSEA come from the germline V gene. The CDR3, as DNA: TGCAGCGTTGAAGAACAGGGGGCTAATGGCTACACCTTC. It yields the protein CSVEEQGANGYTF.

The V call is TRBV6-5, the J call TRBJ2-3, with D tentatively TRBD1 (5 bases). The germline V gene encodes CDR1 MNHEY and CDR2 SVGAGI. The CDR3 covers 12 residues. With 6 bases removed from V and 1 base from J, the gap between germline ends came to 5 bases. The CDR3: CASRTGTDTQYF. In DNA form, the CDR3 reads TGTGCCAGCAGGACAGGCACAGATACGCAGTATTTT.

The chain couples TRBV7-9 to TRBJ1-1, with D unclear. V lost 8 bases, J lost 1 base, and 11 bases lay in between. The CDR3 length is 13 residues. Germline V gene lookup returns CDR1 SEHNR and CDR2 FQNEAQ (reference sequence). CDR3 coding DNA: TGTGCCAGCCACGGTGAACGGAACACTGAAGCTTTCTTT. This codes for CASHGERNTEAFF.

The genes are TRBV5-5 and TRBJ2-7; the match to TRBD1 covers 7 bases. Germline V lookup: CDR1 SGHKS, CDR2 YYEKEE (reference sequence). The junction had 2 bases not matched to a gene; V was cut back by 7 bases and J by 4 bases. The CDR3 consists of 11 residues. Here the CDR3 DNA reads TGTGCCAGCGGGACAGAGTACGAGCAGTACTTC. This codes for CASGTEYEQYF.

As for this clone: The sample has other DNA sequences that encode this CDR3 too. The chain's CDR3 is CASSGEGNQPQHF. The CDR3 nucleotides are TGTGCCAGCAGCGGGGAAGGCAATCAGCCCCAGCATTTT. This chain connects TRBV2 to TRBJ1-5; D remains unclear. CDR3 length equals 13 residues. CDR1 is SNHLY and CDR2 is FYNNEI in the germline V gene. Trimming cost V 6 bases and J 2 bases, with 8 bases left between them.

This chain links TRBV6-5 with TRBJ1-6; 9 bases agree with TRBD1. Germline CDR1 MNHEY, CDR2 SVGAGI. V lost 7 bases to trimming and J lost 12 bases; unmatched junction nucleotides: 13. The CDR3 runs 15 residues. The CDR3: CASNSRGQGVIPLHF. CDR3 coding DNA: TGTGCCAGCAATAGTAGGGGACAGGGCGTTATACCCCTCCACTTT.

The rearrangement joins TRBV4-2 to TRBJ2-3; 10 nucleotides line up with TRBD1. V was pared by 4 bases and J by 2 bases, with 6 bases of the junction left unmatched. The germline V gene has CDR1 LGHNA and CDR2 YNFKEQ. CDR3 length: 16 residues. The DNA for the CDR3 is TGTGCCAGCAGCCCCGGGACAGGGGTTATCACAGATACGCAGTATTTT. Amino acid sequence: CASSPGTGVITDTQYF.

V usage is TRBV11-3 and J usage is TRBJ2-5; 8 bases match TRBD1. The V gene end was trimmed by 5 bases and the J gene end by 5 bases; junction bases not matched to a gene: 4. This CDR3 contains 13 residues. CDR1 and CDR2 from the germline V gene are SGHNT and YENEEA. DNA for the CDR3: TGTGCCAGCAGCACGGACAGGGCCGAGACCCAGTACTTC. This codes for CASSTDRAETQYF.

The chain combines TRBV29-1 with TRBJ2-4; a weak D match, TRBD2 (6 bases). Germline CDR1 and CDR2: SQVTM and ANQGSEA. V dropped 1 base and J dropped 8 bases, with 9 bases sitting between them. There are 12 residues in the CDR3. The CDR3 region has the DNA TGCAGCGTTGAAGCTAGGAGGGACATTCAGTACTTC. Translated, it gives CSVEARRDIQYF.

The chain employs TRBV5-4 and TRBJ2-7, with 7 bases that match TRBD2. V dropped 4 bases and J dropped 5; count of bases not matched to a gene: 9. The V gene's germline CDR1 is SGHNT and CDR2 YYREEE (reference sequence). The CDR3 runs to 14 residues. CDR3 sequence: CASSETGLINEQYF. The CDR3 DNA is TGTGCCAGCAGCGAAACGGGACTAATTAACGAGCAGTACTTC.

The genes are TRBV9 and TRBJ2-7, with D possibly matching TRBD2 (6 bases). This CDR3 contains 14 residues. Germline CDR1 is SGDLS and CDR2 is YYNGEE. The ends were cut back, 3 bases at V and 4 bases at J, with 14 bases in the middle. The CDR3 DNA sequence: TGTGCCAGCAGCGGCGGGATAGGGACTTACGAGCAGTACTTC. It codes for CASSGGIGTYEQYF.

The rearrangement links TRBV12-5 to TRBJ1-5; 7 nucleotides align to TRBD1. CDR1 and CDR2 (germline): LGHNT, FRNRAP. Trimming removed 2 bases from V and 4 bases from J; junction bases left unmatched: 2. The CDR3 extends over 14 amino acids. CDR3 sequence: CASGLLQGNQPQHF. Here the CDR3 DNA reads TGTGCTAGTGGTTTGCTACAGGGGAATCAGCCCCAGCATTTT.

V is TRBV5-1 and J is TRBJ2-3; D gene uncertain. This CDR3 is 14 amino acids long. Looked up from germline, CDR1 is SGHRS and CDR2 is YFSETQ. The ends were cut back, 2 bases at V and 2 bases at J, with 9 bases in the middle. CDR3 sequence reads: CASSFYSFTDTQYF. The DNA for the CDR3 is TGCGCCAGCAGCTTCTACAGTTTCACAGATACGCAGTATTTT.

CDR3: CASSLSGAVQPQHF. The CDR3 DNA reads TGTGCCAGCAGTTTAAGTGGGGCTGTGCAGCCCCAGCATTTT. The chain employs TRBV27 and TRBJ1-5, with a possible D match to TRBD1 (5 bases). The CDR3 covers 14 residues. Germline assignment: CDR1 MNHEY and CDR2 SMNVEV (reference sequence). Trimming shortened V by 2 bases and J by 7 bases, and 12 bases separated the two germline ends.

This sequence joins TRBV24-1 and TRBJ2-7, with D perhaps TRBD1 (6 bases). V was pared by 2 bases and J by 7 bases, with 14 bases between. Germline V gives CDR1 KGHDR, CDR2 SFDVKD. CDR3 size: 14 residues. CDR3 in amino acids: CATSDSSTGIEQYF. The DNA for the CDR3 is TGTGCCACCAGTGATTCATCCACAGGGATTGAGCAGTACTTC.

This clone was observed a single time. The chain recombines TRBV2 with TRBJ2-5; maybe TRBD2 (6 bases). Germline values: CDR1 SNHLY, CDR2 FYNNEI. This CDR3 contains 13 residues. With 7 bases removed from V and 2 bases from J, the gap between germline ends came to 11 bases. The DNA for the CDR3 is TGTGCCAGCACGGAGGGGCGGCAAGAGACCCAGTACTTC. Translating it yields CASTEGRQETQYF.

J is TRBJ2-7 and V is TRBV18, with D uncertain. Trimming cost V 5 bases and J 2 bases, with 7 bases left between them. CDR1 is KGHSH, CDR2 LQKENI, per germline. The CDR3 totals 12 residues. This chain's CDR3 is CASSSQTYEQYF. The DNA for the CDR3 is TGTGCCAGCTCATCCCAAACCTACGAGCAGTACTTC.

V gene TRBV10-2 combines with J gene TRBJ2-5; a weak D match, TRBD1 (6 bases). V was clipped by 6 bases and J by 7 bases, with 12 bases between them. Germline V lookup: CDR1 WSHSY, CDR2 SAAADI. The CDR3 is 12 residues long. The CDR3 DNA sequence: TGCGCCAGCAGCGCTTCAGGGGCGACCCAGTACTTC. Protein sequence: CASSASGATQYF.

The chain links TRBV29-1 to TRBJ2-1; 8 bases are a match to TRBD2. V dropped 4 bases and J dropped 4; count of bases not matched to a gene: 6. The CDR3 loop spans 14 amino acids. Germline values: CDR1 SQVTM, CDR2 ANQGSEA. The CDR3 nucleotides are TGCAGCGTTGCGGGCGGGGGGACTTACAATGAGCAGTTCTTC. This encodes CSVAGGGTYNEQFF.

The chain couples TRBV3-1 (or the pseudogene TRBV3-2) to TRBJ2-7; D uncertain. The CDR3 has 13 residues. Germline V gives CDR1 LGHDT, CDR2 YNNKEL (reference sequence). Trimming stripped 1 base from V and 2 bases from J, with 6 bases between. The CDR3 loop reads CASSQGTTYEQYF. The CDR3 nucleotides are TGTGCCAGCAGCCAAGGAACTACCTACGAGCAGTACTTC.

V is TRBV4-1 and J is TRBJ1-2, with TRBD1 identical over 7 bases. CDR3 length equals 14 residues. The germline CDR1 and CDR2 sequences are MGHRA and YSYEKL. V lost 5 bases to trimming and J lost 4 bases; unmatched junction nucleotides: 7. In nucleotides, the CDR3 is TGCGCCAGCAGCTGGCGACAGGGACCCTATGGCTACACCTTC. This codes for CASSWRQGPYGYTF.

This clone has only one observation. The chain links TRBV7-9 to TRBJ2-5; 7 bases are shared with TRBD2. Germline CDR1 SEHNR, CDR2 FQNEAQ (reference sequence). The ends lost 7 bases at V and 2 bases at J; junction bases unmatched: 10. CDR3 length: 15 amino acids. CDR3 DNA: TGTGCCAGCAATTTAGGAGCGGGGTTACAAGAGACCCAGTACTTC. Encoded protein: CASNLGAGLQETQYF.

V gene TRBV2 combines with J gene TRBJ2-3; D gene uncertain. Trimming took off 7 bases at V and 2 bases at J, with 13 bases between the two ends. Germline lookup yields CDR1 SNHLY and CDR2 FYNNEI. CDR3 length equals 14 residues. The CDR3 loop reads CASTRDTYTDTQYF. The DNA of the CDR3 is TGTGCCAGCACCAGAGACACGTACACAGATACGCAGTATTTT.

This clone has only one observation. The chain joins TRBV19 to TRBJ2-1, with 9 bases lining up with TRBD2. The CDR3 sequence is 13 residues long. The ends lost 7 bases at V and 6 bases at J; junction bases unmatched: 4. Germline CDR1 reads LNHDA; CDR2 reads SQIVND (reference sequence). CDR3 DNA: TGTGCCAGTATGAGAGCGGGAGGCAATGAGCAGTTCTTC. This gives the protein CASMRAGGNEQFF.